The present entry profiles one T cell receptor beta chain with its context. Each sample's input was 200 to 300 ng genomic DNA, 30,000 to 45,000 genome equivalents. This sample is part of a study of T cell clusters in autoimmune cytopenias. One tube held mixed TRB-A and TRB-B primer pools for touch-down PCR. TCRdb re-called the multiplex PCR reads and shows each CDR3 protein once, DNA omitted. This repertoire includes around 9,800 distinct CDR3 sequences. Germline V gives CDR1 SGHVS, CDR2 FNYEAQ. The CDR3 runs to 15 residues. A further study also used this sample, focusing on T cell repertoires in aging, cancer and after chemotherapy. Per that study: Repeat sampling of healthy donors over several months to years showed clear clonal overlap. Across the chemotherapy interval, each cancer cohort showed higher median generation probability, suggesting thymic rebound.

This receptor was identified in a human donor in good health. The specimen sequenced was peripheral blood. This sequence joins TRBV7-6 and TRBJ2-3. The CDR3 protein is CASSSSGWGGDTQYF.